This T cell receptor beta chain was sequenced for a study of OX40 agonist ivuxolimab in advanced cancers. Trimming stripped 0 bases from V and 10 bases from J, with 15 bases between. Germline assignment: CDR1 MGHRA and CDR2 YSYEKL. The CDR3 consists of 15 residues. Notes on the study in general: Fewer expanded clones were found on average in CD4+ than in CD8+ T cells.

On this clone itself: Antigen unknown.

Clones were read by immunoSEQ multiplex PCR, and TCRdb kept only the in-frame ones, dropping some. There are 70,000 to 90,000 clones in the sample; under 95% occur only once, and roughly 0.37% lies in the top ten. V and J are TRBV4-1 and TRBJ1-4; no definite D call. The sequencing here drew on CD4+ or CD8+ T cells sorted from blood, taken in a trial of the OX40 agonist ivuxolimab. This TCR was sampled from an adult with an advanced solid tumor such as melanoma, head and neck, liver or kidney cancer. The DNA for the CDR3 is TGCGCCAGCAGCCAAGAGTGGGCCTCCGCCCGAAAACTGTTTTTT. As protein: CASSQEWASARKLFF.